This T cell receptor (beta chain) comes out of a study of tumor T cells in aggressive B-cell lymphoma. Germline values: CDR1 SGHTA, CDR2 FQGNSA. CDR3 length: 15 amino acids. V was pared by 5 bases and J by 4 bases, with 16 bases between. A single count supports this clone. Produced via immunoSEQ multiplex PCR; TCRdb's table is partial and in-frame only. The table lists 2,500 to 3,500 clones, less than 85% of them singletons. The material sequenced was tumor tissue. The rearrangement links TRBV7-2 to TRBJ2-3; TRBD1 might be the D (5 bases). The clonotype originates from an adult with diffuse large B cell lymphoma. The CDR3 sequence is CASSPTLTRADTQYF. CDR3 bases: TGTGCCAGCAGCCCCACACTCACCAGGGCAGATACGCAGTATTTT. Combining the CDR3 with reference TRBV7-2 and TRBJ2-3 gives the whole variable domain GAGVSQSPSNKVTEKGKDVELRCDPISGHTALYWYRQSLGQGLEFLIYFQGNSAPDKSGLPSDRFSAERTGGSVSTLTIQRTQQEDSAVYLCASSPTLTRADTQYFGPGTRLTVL.